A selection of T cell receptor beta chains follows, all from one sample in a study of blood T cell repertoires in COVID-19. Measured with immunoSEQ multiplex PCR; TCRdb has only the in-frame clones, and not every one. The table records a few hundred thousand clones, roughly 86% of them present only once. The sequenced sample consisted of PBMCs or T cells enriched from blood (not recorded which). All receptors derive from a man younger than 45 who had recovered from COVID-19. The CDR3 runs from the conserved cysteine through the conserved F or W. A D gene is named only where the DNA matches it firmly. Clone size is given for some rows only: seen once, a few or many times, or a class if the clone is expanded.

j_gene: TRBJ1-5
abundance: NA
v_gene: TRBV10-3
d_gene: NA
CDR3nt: TGTGCCATCTCGGGCCGGGAAAGCGGTCAGCCCCAGCATTTT
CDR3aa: CAISGRESGQPQHF

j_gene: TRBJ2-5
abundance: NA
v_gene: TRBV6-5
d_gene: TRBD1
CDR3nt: TGTGCCAGCAGGACTGGACAGGGGGTCGGGGAGACCCAGTACTTC
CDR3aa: CASRTGQGVGETQYF

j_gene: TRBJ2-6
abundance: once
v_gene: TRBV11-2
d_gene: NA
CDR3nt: TGTGCCAGCAGCTCCAGGGTTGCTGGGGCCAACGTCCTGACTTTC
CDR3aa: CASSSRVAGANVLTF

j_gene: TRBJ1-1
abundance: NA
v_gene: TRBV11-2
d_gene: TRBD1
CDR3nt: TGTGCCAGCAGCCACGGGGACAGGGCAGGCTTAGCTTTCTTT
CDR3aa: CASSHGDRAGLAFF

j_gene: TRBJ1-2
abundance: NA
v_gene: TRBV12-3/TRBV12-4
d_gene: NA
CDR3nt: TGTGCCAGCAGTTCGGAGATTAACTATGGCTACACCTTC
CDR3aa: CASSSEINYGYTF

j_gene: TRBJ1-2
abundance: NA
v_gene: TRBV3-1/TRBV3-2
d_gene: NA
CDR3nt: TGTGCCAGCAGCCAAGCAGGGCTAGCTAACTATGGCTACACCTTC
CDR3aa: CASSQAGLANYGYTF

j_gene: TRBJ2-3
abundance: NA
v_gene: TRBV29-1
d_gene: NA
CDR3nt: TGCAGCGTTGAAAGTTTGGCGGTTACGCAGTATTTT
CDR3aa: CSVESLAVTQYF

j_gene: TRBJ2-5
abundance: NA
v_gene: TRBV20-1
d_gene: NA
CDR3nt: TGCAGTGCCTGGAGGACGGAGACCCAGTACTTC
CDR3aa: CSAWRTETQYF

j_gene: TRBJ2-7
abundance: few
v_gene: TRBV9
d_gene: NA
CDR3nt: TGTGCCAGCAGCCCCGGGGGTGGCGAGCAGTACTTC
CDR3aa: CASSPGGGEQYF

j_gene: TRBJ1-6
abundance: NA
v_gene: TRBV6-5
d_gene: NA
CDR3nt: TGTGCCAGCAGTTCGGAGGGATCACCCCTCCACTTT
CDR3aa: CASSSEGSPLHF

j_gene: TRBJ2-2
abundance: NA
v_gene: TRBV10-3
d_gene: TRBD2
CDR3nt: TGTGCCATCACCCAAGGACTAGTCACCGGGGAGCTGTTTTTT
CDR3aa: CAITQGLVTGELFF

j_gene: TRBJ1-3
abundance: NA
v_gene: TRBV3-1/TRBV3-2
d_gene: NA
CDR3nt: TGTGCCAGCAGCCAAGTGGCGGGTGGTGGAAACACCATATATTTT
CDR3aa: CASSQVAGGGNTIYF

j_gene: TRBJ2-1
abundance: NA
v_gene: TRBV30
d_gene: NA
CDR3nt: TGTGCCTGGAGCTCGTCCTACAATGAGCAGTTCTTC
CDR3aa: CAWSSSYNEQFF